The 4 T cell receptor beta chains given below trace back to one sample, sequenced in a study of blood T cell repertoires in COVID-19. The table came from immunoSEQ multiplex PCR; TCRdb's copy has only in-frame clones and leaves some out. The table has hundreds of thousands of clones, 75% to 90% seen once. The sequencing sample was made of PBMCs or T cells enriched from blood (not recorded which). These receptors were taken from a woman in her 30s who had recovered from COVID-19.

CDR3 sequence reads: CASSLGSGRYTDTQYF. For the CDR3, the DNA is TGTGCCAGCAGTTTGGGTAGCGGGAGGTACACAGATACGCAGTATTTT. The chain is built from TRBV28 and TRBJ2-3; 10 positions match TRBD2. This CDR3 comprises 16 residues. The germline V gene has CDR1 MDHEN and CDR2 SYDVKM. V lost 3 bases and J lost 2; bases outside the gene matches: 5.

V is TRBV6-6 and J is TRBJ2-7, with D unclear. Between the trimmed V and J ends, which lost 2 bases and 3 bases, there was a span of 8 bases. The V gene's germline CDR1 is MNHNY and CDR2 SVGAGI (reference sequence). The CDR3 extends over 13 amino acids. The CDR3: CASSYGIIYEQYF. The DNA of the CDR3 is TGTGCCAGCAGTTACGGCATTATCTACGAGCAGTACTTC.

The rearrangement uses TRBV7-2 and TRBJ1-1, with D possibly TRBD1 on 6 matching bases. The germline V and J ends were trimmed by 1 base and 1 base, with 10 bases remaining between them. The length of the CDR3 is 15 residues. Germline V gives CDR1 SGHTA, CDR2 FQGNSA. As DNA, the CDR3 is TGTGCCAGCAGCTTAGGGGCAGGGGCGAACACTGAAGCTTTCTTT. Protein product: CASSLGAGANTEAFF.

The sample holds many counts of this clone. The V and J genes are TRBV4-1 and TRBJ2-7; 9 nucleotides align to TRBD2. The CDR3 extends over 18 amino acids. V shed 0 bases and J 0 bases; nucleotides not matched to a gene: 9. The V gene's germline CDR1 is MGHRA and CDR2 YSYEKL. CDR3 coding DNA: TGCGCCAGCAGCCAAGATTCTCTAGCGGGGACCCGCTCCTACGAGCAGTACTTC. It codes for CASSQDSLAGTRSYEQYF.